This T cell receptor (beta chain) stems from a study of T cells in Graves' hyperthyroidism and ophthalmopathy. With respect to this clonotype: Its matching antigen is unknown.

Overall study findings and caveats: Separating ophthalmopathy from stable hyperthyroidism was achieved by a 13 V-J model. The majority of expanded thyroid clonotypes above 0.001 also appeared in blood.

Regions amplified from RNA transcripts were the TCR beta CDR3 regions. The HTBI primer set was used in a first-round RT-PCR of the TCR CDR3. TCRdb independently ran MiXCR on the multiplex PCR reads; one entry per CDR3 protein. This repertoire shows around 240,000 distinct CDR3 sequences, approximately 14% found once; its top ten account for about an eighth. V lost 2 bases, J lost 0 bases, and 7 bases lay in between. Germline CDR1 SNHLY, CDR2 FYNNEI. The CDR3 extends over 14 amino acids. The origin of this receptor is a woman in her 40s with Graves' hyperthyroidism that later progressed to Graves' ophthalmopathy. Sequencing used blood. The gene calls are TRBV2 and TRBJ1-1, with no clear D. This chain's CDR3 is CASSEREMNTEAFF. The CDR3 region has the DNA TGTGCCAGCAGTGAACGGGAGATGAACACTGAAGCTTTCTTT.